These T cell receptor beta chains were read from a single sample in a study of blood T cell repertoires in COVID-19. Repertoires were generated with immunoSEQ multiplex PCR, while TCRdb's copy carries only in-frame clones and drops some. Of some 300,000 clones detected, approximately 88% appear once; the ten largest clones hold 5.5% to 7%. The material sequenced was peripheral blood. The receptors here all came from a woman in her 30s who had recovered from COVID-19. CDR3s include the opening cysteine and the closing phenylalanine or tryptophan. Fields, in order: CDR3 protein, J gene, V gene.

CDR3 protein: CASSDRGLFSYGYTF
J gene: TRBJ1-2
V gene: TRBV6-1

CDR3 protein: CASSLRLAQETQYF
J gene: TRBJ2-5
V gene: TRBV28

CDR3 protein: CASSPEGASYGYTF
J gene: TRBJ1-2
V gene: TRBV5-4

CDR3 protein: CASSLRNLGQRDGYTF
J gene: TRBJ1-2
V gene: TRBV5-4

CDR3 protein: CASSSPDRNTGELFF
J gene: TRBJ2-2
V gene: TRBV27

CDR3 protein: CASSWDSSYEQYF
J gene: TRBJ2-7
V gene: TRBV7-9

CDR3 protein: CASSHSGTGAPYEQYF
J gene: TRBJ2-7
V gene: TRBV23-1

CDR3 protein: CAWSVPDYATNEKLFF
J gene: TRBJ1-4
V gene: TRBV30

CDR3 protein: CASSFRGNYGYTF
J gene: TRBJ1-2
V gene: TRBV28

CDR3 protein: CASSLVYGPHEETQYF
J gene: TRBJ2-5
V gene: TRBV11-3

CDR3 protein: CASSVGGSNEKLFF
J gene: TRBJ1-4
V gene: TRBV5-4

CDR3 protein: CASSNPLGQGLYGYTF
J gene: TRBJ1-2
V gene: TRBV28

CDR3 protein: CASSLTVRISGANVLTF
J gene: TRBJ2-6
V gene: TRBV7-2